One sample yielded the 5 T cell receptor beta chains listed below, sequenced in a study of beta chain features in type 1 diabetes. Findings and limits, study-wide: Moderate yet significant TCRB CDR3 shortening was seen in Type 1 diabetes patients in all four CD4+ subsets.

All of the isolated RNA was reverse transcribed, so expressed TCRB transcripts were sequenced. The method was immunoSEQ multiplex PCR; TCRdb's version includes in-frame clones alone and lacks a portion of them. The sample holds some 640,000 clones; about 14% are singletons and the top ten take approximately 0.043%. These receptors lack a known antigen. Source material: naive CD4+ T cells from blood. The source of these receptors is a man between 18 and 29 years old with type 1 diabetes.

The rearrangement uses TRBV7-6 and TRBJ2-5; D is uncertain. The CDR3 has 13 residues. V dropped 1 base and J dropped 5 bases, with 8 bases sitting between them. CDR1 is SGHVS and CDR2 is FNYEAQ in the germline V gene. For the CDR3, the DNA is TGTGCCAGCAGCTTAGGACCCCGGGAGACCCAGTACTTC. Translating it yields CASSLGPRETQYF. Drawing the rest from reference TRBV7-6 and TRBJ2-5, the complete variable domain is GAGVSQSPRYKVTKRGQDVALRCDPISGHVSLYWYRQALGQGPEFLTYFNYEAQQDKSGLPNDRFSAERPEGSISTLTIQRTEQRDSAMYRCASSLGPRETQYFGPGTRLLVL.

The chain recombines TRBV27 with TRBJ2-7; no firm D call. Germline V gene lookup returns CDR1 MNHEY and CDR2 SMNVEV (reference sequence). This CDR3 has 14 residues. V gave up 2 bases and J gave up 6 bases, with 14 bases separating them. CDR3 region: CASSLRASRLEQYF. The CDR3 bases are TGTGCCAGCAGTTTACGGGCTAGTCGACTCGAGCAGTACTTC.

This rearrangement joins TRBV30 to TRBJ2-7; D call uncertain. V shed 4 bases and J shed 6 bases, with 10 bases lying between them. The length of the CDR3 is 11 residues. Germline V lookup: CDR1 GTSNPN, CDR2 SVGIG (reference sequence). In DNA form, the CDR3 reads TGTGCCTGGAATGGACCCGGCGAGCAGTACTTC. Translation gives CAWNGPGEQYF.

This clone occurred a few times. Distinct nucleotide sequences in the sample also encode this CDR3. The V gene is TRBV5-1, the J gene TRBJ2-7; TRBD1 is a possible D gene (7 bases). CDR3 length equals 14 residues. V shed 4 bases and J shed 4 bases, with 15 bases lying between them. Germline CDR1 reads SGHRS; CDR2 reads YFSETQ. The CDR3 here is CASSLTGDSYEQYF. The CDR3 bases are TGCGCCAGCAGCCTTACAGGGGACTCATACGAGCAGTACTTC.

This clone was seen a handful of times. The chain carries TRBV6-5 and TRBJ2-5; D perhaps matches TRBD1 (6 bases). Germline V gives CDR1 MNHEY, CDR2 SVGAGI. Deletions cut 4 bases from V and 7 bases from J, with 19 bases between. The CDR3 is 15 amino acids. CDR3 nucleotides: TGTGCCAGCAGTTCCGACAGGCTTGCCTCGCGGACCCAGTACTTC. Translation: CASSSDRLASRTQYF.